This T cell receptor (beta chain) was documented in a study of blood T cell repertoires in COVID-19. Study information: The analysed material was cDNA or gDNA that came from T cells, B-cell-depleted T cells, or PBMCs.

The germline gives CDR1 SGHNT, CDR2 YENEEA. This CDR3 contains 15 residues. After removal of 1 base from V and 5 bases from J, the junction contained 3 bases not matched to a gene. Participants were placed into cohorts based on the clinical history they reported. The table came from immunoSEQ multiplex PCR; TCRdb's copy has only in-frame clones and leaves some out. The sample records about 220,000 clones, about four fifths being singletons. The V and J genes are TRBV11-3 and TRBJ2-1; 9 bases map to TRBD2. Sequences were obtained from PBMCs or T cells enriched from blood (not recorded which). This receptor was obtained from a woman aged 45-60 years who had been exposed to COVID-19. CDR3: CASSLGSSGNNEQFF. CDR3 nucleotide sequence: TGTGCCAGCAGCTTAGGGTCTAGCGGGAACAATGAGCAGTTCTTC.